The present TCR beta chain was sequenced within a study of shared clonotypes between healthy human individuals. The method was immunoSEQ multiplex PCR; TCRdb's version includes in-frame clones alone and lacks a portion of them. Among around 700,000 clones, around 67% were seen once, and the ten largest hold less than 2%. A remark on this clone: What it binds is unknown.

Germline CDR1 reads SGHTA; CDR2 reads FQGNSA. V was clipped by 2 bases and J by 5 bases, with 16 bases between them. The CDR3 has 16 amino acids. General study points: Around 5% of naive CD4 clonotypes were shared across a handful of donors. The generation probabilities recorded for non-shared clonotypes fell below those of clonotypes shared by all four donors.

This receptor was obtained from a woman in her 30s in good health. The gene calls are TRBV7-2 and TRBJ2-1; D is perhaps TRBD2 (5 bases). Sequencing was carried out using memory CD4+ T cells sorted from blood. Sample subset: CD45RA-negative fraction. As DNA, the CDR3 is TGTGCCAGCAGCTTACAGCCCGGGATTTCAAACAATGAGCAGTTCTTC. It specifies CASSLQPGISNNEQFF.